A selection of T cell receptor beta chains follows, all from one sample in a study of patients and donors after allogeneic stem cell transplantation. One entry per CDR3 protein, called by TCRdb with MiXCR from the RT-PCR reads. The sample lists about 960,000 distinct CDR3 sequences; roughly 18% were seen once. Material for sequencing was blood, either unsorted or a sorted T cell fraction (not recorded which). The receptors originated from a human donor who was either an allogeneic HSCT recipient or a stem cell or donor lymphocyte infusion donor (not recorded which). It is not recorded whose cells these are; they may come from a transplant donor. Each CDR3 is given with its conserved first and last residue. The D gene is left open where the match is weak.

12	TRBV6-5	TRBJ1-4	-	CASGGPNEKLFF
15	TRBV7-3	TRBJ2-5	TRBD2	CASSLTGGGRETQYF
14	TRBV30	TRBJ2-1	-	CAWSSVQVGNEQFF
17	TRBV11-3	TRBJ2-5	TRBD2	CASSLPKQTAGAETQYF
15	TRBV20-1	TRBJ2-3	TRBD2	CSAPGGRGGADTQYF
17	TRBV6-1	TRBJ2-2	TRBD2	CASSLLARRVVTGELFF
13	TRBV5-1	TRBJ1-5	-	CASSLGGDQPQHF
15	TRBV5-1	TRBJ2-5	TRBD2	CASRVVREAAETQYF
14	TRBV12-3/TRBV12-4	TRBJ1-6	TRBD1	CASSSGDRVGTLHF
17	TRBV11-3	TRBJ2-5	TRBD2	CASSLGVSGGIQETQYF
13	TRBV14	TRBJ2-3	TRBD1	CASRPTGADTQYF
13	TRBV27	TRBJ2-2	-	CASSTVSTGELFF
13	TRBV6-2/TRBV6-3	TRBJ1-5	-	CASSRNADQPQHF
20	TRBV5-1	TRBJ2-1	-	CASSSLGAGGADISYNEQFF
13	TRBV7-2	TRBJ2-7	-	CASSFESWAEQYF
15	TRBV12-3/TRBV12-4	TRBJ2-7	TRBD1	CASSPTGPLSYEQYF
13	TRBV4-1	TRBJ1-2	TRBD1	CASSHAGGEGYTF
15	TRBV6-1	TRBJ1-5	-	CASSEPPSSNQPQHF
13	TRBV7-2	TRBJ2-3	-	CARGTLSTDTQYF
14	TRBV25-1	TRBJ2-7	-	CASSVWGSIYEQYF
16	TRBV24-1	TRBJ2-5	-	CATSDVLQEEGKTQYF
15	TRBV7-8	TRBJ2-7	-	CASSFSVTEHYEQYF
10	TRBV29-1	TRBJ2-1	-	CSVEINEQFF
13	TRBV19	TRBJ2-7	-	CASSVEGIYEQYF
11	TRBV10-3	TRBJ2-5	-	CAISASETQYF
16	TRBV12-3/TRBV12-4	TRBJ2-3	-	CASSLGSRSRTDTQYF
12	TRBV20-1	TRBJ1-5	-	CSVAVRNQPQHF
14	TRBV19	TRBJ2-1	-	CASSIAGIEAEQFF
14	TRBV11-2	TRBJ1-5	-	CASSLHPGFQPQHF
12	TRBV29-1	TRBJ2-5	-	CSVDSIRETQYF
17	TRBV7-9	TRBJ1-5	-	CASSLAGGQAGNQPQHF
16	TRBV4-3	TRBJ1-5	-	CASSQEAQRGNQPQHF
17	TRBV20-1	TRBJ2-1	TRBD2	CSARSLAGANSYNEQFF
11	TRBV29-1	TRBJ1-2	-	CSVGLSRGYTF
15	TRBV12-3/TRBV12-4	TRBJ1-1	TRBD1	CASSLGDRELGEAFF
15	TRBV24-1	TRBJ2-7	TRBD1	CATSDPRDRLYEQYF
12	TRBV7-9	TRBJ1-1	-	CASSSVLVRAFF
16	TRBV7-2	TRBJ1-5	-	CASSLEGVMSNQPQHF
15	TRBV3-1	TRBJ2-7	-	CASSLYGSLGYEQYF
12	TRBV6-1	TRBJ2-5	-	CASSEAWETQYF
14	TRBV10-2	TRBJ2-3	-	CASRIQGSTDTQYF
14	TRBV19	TRBJ1-1	-	CASKLGVQPTEAFF
13	TRBV6-2/TRBV6-3	TRBJ1-1	-	CASSFWGRTEAFF
15	TRBV18	TRBJ2-1	-	CASSPMRIAPDEQFF
16	TRBV6-1	TRBJ2-1	-	CASMLRGFGSYNEQFF
18	TRBV4-2	TRBJ2-1	-	CASSQFGQSQSSYNEQFF
14	TRBV3-1	TRBJ2-3	-	CASSQQPGSDTQYF